The next 17 T cell receptor beta chains were all read from a single sample in a study of OX40 agonist ivuxolimab in advanced cancers. TCRdb's copy holds only in-frame clones and misses some; the assay was immunoSEQ multiplex PCR. The sample has more than 65,000 clones; around 92% are singletons. The sample here was CD4+ or CD8+ T cells sorted from blood, taken in a trial of the OX40 agonist ivuxolimab. The receptors were sampled from an adult with an advanced solid tumor such as melanoma, head and neck, liver or kidney cancer.

The V gene is TRBV6-5, the J gene TRBJ2-7; 9 nucleotides align to TRBD1. Germline CDR1 MNHEY, CDR2 SVGAGI. V trimming: 7 bases; J trimming: 4 bases; junction bases outside the gene matches: 11. This CDR3 region has 15 residues. The CDR3 DNA is TGTGCCAGCAAACAACCGGGACAGGGTTCGTACGAGCAGTACTTC. Translated, it gives CASKQPGQGSYEQYF.

The V and J genes are TRBV15 and TRBJ1-6, with TRBD1 matching over 9 bases. With 8 bases clipped from V and 8 bases from J, the junction kept 4 bases outside the gene matches. The CDR3 length is 13 residues. The V gene's germline CDR1 is LNHNV and CDR2 YYDKDF (reference sequence). The chain's CDR3 is CATGTGFDSPLHF. In DNA form, the CDR3 reads TGTGCCACCGGGACAGGGTTCGATTCACCCCTCCACTTT.

The rearrangement uses TRBV7-9 and TRBJ2-1; weak D call: TRBD1 (6 bases). The CDR3 runs 14 residues. Germline CDR1 reads SEHNR; CDR2 reads FQNEAQ (reference sequence). V was trimmed by 1 base and J by 8 bases, leaving 12 bases between them. CDR3 loop: CASSLGGPDDEQFF. DNA for the CDR3: TGTGCCAGCAGCTTAGGGGGGCCGGACGATGAGCAGTTCTTC.

The V call is TRBV10-1, the J call TRBJ2-3; tentative D call: TRBD1 (8 bases). This CDR3 contains 17 residues. Germline loops: CDR1 WNHNN, CDR2 SYGVQD (reference sequence). V lost 2 bases and J lost 5, with 20 bases in between. CDR3 coding DNA: TGCGCCAGCAGTGAGACCACAGGGGGAGGGCTTGGAGATACGCAGTATTTT. Translation gives CASSETTGGGLGDTQYF.

This chain uses TRBV5-1 with TRBJ2-7; 8 positions match TRBD1. Germline values: CDR1 SGHRS, CDR2 YFSETQ. The CDR3 has 14 amino acids. Unmatched junction bases numbered 4, after V lost 2 bases and J lost 3 bases. CDR3 amino acids: CASSFTGGSYEQYF. CDR3 in DNA: TGCGCCAGCAGCTTTACAGGGGGAAGCTACGAGCAGTACTTC.

This sequence joins TRBV28 and TRBJ2-7; a possible D gene is TRBD2 (6 bases). The ends were cut back, 6 bases at V and 4 bases at J, with 19 bases in the middle. Looked up from germline, CDR1 is MDHEN and CDR2 is SYDVKM. The CDR3 consists of 15 residues. Here the CDR3 DNA reads TGTGCCAGCAGGGGGTTAGCGGACTCCAAGTACGAGCAGTACTTC. Residues: CASRGLADSKYEQYF.

The chain joins TRBV4-1 to TRBJ2-2, with D perhaps TRBD1 or TRBD2 (5 bases each). The CDR3 loop spans 16 amino acids. Germline assignment: CDR1 MGHRA and CDR2 YSYEKL. V lost 3 bases and J lost 4, with 15 bases in between. This chain's CDR3 is CASSHRPGTSTGELFF. The CDR3 region has the DNA TGCGCCAGCAGCCATCGTCCCGGGACCAGCACCGGGGAGCTGTTTTTT.

The chain carries TRBV27 and TRBJ2-1, with TRBD2 as a possible D gene (5 bases). Germline V lookup: CDR1 MNHEY, CDR2 SMNVEV (reference sequence). This CDR3 comprises 15 residues. Trimming removed 10 bases at V and 0 bases at J, with 16 bases between. Written as DNA, the CDR3 is TGTGCCACTTCCGGGATGGCGGTCTCCTACAATGAGCAGTTCTTC. As protein: CATSGMAVSYNEQFF.

The chain's CDR3 is CASSQDNPPGLLEQYF. The CDR3, as DNA: TGTGCCAGCAGCCAAGATAACCCTCCGGGGCTACTCGAGCAGTACTTC. This sequence joins TRBV14 and TRBJ2-5, with D tentatively TRBD1 or TRBD2 (5 bases each). The assigned J gene may be wrong: the sequence end matches TRBJ2-7 better. Germline assignment: CDR1 SGHDN and CDR2 FVKESK. The CDR3 covers 16 residues.

The J gene is TRBJ2-3, the V gene TRBV10-2; 12 bases are a match to TRBD2. The germline gives CDR1 WSHSY, CDR2 SAAADI. CDR3 length: 15 amino acids. With V trimmed by 6 bases and J by 2 bases, 3 bases remained unmatched. Here the CDR3 DNA reads TGCGCCAGCAGCCGGACTAGCGGGGTCACAGATACGCAGTATTTT. Translating gives CASSRTSGVTDTQYF.

CDR3 residues: CASSPASGEITDTQYF. The CDR3 region has the DNA TGTGCCAGCAGTCCTGCTAGCGGGGAAATCACAGATACGCAGTATTTT. V and J are TRBV27 and TRBJ2-3, with TRBD2 matching over 9 bases. The CDR3 totals 16 residues. Looked up from germline, CDR1 is MNHEY and CDR2 is SMNVEV (reference sequence). J gave up 2 bases and V 5 bases, and 8 bases lay outside the gene matches.

The rearrangement uses TRBV4-1 and TRBJ2-7, with D possibly being TRBD2 (5 bases). The CDR3 has 14 amino acids. From germline, CDR1 is MGHRA and CDR2 YSYEKL. The V end lost 1 base, the J end lost 7 bases, and 14 bases lay between the germline ends. The CDR3 sequence is CASSQVLNRGEQYF. In DNA, the CDR3 is TGCGCCAGCAGCCAAGTCCTTAACCGGGGAGAGCAGTACTTC.

The chain uses TRBV2 and TRBJ1-1; D might be TRBD1 (6 bases). V lost 2 bases to trimming and J lost 7 bases, with 14 bases between them. This CDR3 contains 14 residues. Per the germline V gene, CDR1 is SNHLY and CDR2 is FYNNEI. CDR3 amino acids: CASSEWGGGGEAFF. The DNA for the CDR3 is TGTGCCAGCAGTGAATGGGGGGGAGGGGGTGAAGCTTTCTTT.

This chain joins TRBV2 and TRBJ1-4; D is uncertain. V was shortened by 6 bases and J by 4 bases, with 18 bases between the two germline ends. Germline V gene sequence: CDR1 SNHLY, CDR2 FYNNEI. The CDR3 runs to 16 residues. The CDR3 DNA reads TGTGCCAGCAGCCCTTCTAGGCAGCTCAATAATGAAAAACTGTTTTTT. It specifies CASSPSRQLNNEKLFF.

V and J are TRBV27 and TRBJ2-7; D may be TRBD1 (5 bases). The CDR3 runs to 16 residues. Trimming left V 10 bases short and J 0 bases short, with 22 bases between. Germline V gene sequence: CDR1 MNHEY, CDR2 SMNVEV (reference sequence). The CDR3 DNA reads as TGTGCCACCTCCCCAGGGCTCGAGACAGCCTCCTACGAGCAGTACTTC. Protein sequence: CATSPGLETASYEQYF.

The chain has TRBV21-1 and TRBJ2-7; the tabulated D call, TRBD1, remains unverified against the DNA. TRBV21-1 counts as a pseudogene. The CDR3 totals 16 residues. CDR3 residues: CASSLRDRLKKDEQYF. The DNA of the CDR3 is TGTGCCAGCAGCCTGCGGGACAGACTAAAAAAGGATGAGCAGTACTTC.

The V call is TRBV2, the J call TRBJ2-1; 11 positions match TRBD2. The germline CDR1 and CDR2 sequences are SNHLY and FYNNEI. The CDR3 covers 16 residues. V shed 3 bases and J 8 bases; nucleotides not matched to a gene: 9. This chain's CDR3 is CASSDSGGAWLDEQFF. In DNA form, the CDR3 reads TGTGCCAGCAGTGATAGCGGGGGGGCCTGGCTCGATGAGCAGTTCTTC. Full variable domain (rest looked up from reference TRBV2 and TRBJ2-1): EPEVTQTPSHQVTQMGQEVILRCVPISNHLYFYWYRQILGQKVEFLVSFYNNEISEKSEIFDDQFSVERPDGSNFTLKIRSTKLEDSAMYFCASSDSGGAWLDEQFFGPGTRLTVL.